A selection of T cell receptor beta chains follows, all from one sample in a study of beta chain features in type 1 diabetes. Measured with immunoSEQ multiplex PCR; TCRdb has only the in-frame clones, and not every one. Counted here are 140,000 to 150,000 clones, around 51% occurring once; the ten biggest clones make up roughly 0.43%. The sequencing input was Tregs from blood. These receptors were collected from a young man in good health. Each CDR3 is given with its conserved first and last residue. Each record gives: J gene, V gene, clone size, D gene, CDR3 length, CDR3 protein, CDR3 DNA. D genes are given only for firm matches. Size is stated for part of the rows, as once, few or many counts, or as a class when the clone is expanded.

TRBJ2-5,TRBV7-9,few,-,14,CASSLTLAGETQYF,TGTGCCAGCAGCCTGACTCTCGCGGGGGAGACCCAGTACTTC
TRBJ2-5,TRBV10-3,-,TRBD1,15,CAISPGQTIQETQYF,TGTGCCATCAGTCCGGGACAGACTATCCAAGAGACCCAGTACTTC
TRBJ2-1,TRBV12-5,-,-,11,CASGFSGEQFF,TGTGCTAGTGGCTTTAGCGGTGAGCAGTTCTTC
TRBJ1-2,TRBV5-6,once,-,13,CASSLGLNYGYTF,TGTGCCAGCAGCCTGGGGCTGAACTATGGCTACACCTTC
TRBJ2-1,TRBV7-9,-,-,16,CASSKTTVGRAHEQFF,TGTGCCAGCAGCAAGACGACCGTCGGCAGGGCCCATGAGCAGTTCTTC
TRBJ2-7,TRBV7-2,-,-,15,CASSSRGWRADEQYF,TGTGCCAGCAGCTCTCGTGGGTGGCGGGCGGACGAGCAGTACTTC
TRBJ2-3,TRBV7-3,few,TRBD2,15,CASAPRLAGTDTQYF,TGTGCCAGCGCCCCCCGACTAGCAGGCACAGATACGCAGTATTTT
TRBJ2-2,TRBV18,-,-,14,CASSPREYSGELFF,TGTGCCAGCTCACCCCGGGAGTACTCCGGGGAGCTGTTTTTT
TRBJ2-2,TRBV7-2,few,-,16,CASSLMGHALTGELFF,TGTGCCAGCAGCTTAATGGGACACGCATTAACCGGGGAGCTGTTTTTT
TRBJ2-7,TRBV4-1,-,TRBD1,14,CASSPGTGAYEQYF,TGCGCCAGCAGCCCCGGGACAGGAGCCTACGAGCAGTACTTC
TRBJ2-3,TRBV10-3,-,TRBD1,14,CAINRDSDTDTQYF,TGTGCCATCAACCGGGACAGTGACACAGATACGCAGTATTTT
TRBJ1-1,TRBV19,-,TRBD1,18,CASTGGGRGTGQGTEAFF,TGTGCCAGTACGGGAGGTGGTAGAGGGACAGGGCAAGGCACTGAAGCTTTCTTT
TRBJ1-1,TRBV6-6,few,-,14,CASSYSGGRTEAFF,TGTGCCAGCAGTTACTCGGGGGGGCGCACTGAAGCTTTCTTT
TRBJ2-1,TRBV5-1,-,TRBD2,16,CASGPILAGSYNEQFF,TGCGCCAGCGGCCCAATACTAGCGGGCTCCTACAATGAGCAGTTCTTC
TRBJ2-1,TRBV11-2,-,TRBD2,15,CASSHGLAAYNEQFF,TGTGCCAGCAGCCATGGACTAGCGGCTTACAATGAGCAGTTCTTC
TRBJ1-4,TRBV27,-,TRBD1,15,CASSPPGQGNEKLFF,TGTGCCAGCAGTCCGCCGGGACAGGGGAATGAAAAACTGTTTTTT
TRBJ2-1,TRBV6-5,-,-,11,CASSPGVGQFF,TGTGCCAGCAGCCCGGGGGTTGGGCAGTTCTTC
TRBJ1-5,TRBV2,-,-,13,CASSGRENQPQHF,TGTGCCAGCAGTGGGAGGGAAAATCAGCCCCAGCATTTT
TRBJ2-7,TRBV28,-,TRBD1,15,CASSWAGTGGFRQYF,TGTGCCAGCAGTTGGGCCGGGACAGGGGGCTTTCGGCAGTACTTC
TRBJ2-4,TRBV7-2,-,-,17,CASSLRAGQLAKNIQYF,TGTGCCAGCAGCTTACGTGCAGGACAGCTAGCCAAAAACATTCAGTACTTC
TRBJ2-6,TRBV4-3,-,-,13,CASAGFGANVLTF,TGCGCCAGTGCAGGGTTCGGGGCCAACGTCCTGACTTTC
TRBJ2-2,TRBV5-6,-,TRBD1,15,CASSSGTGFSGELFF,TGTGCCAGCAGCTCCGGGACAGGGTTCTCCGGGGAGCTGTTTTTT
TRBJ2-7,TRBV30,once,-,13,CAWSATQGPRQYF,TGTGCCTGGAGCGCAACACAGGGTCCCCGGCAGTACTTC
TRBJ1-5,TRBV19,few,-,13,CASSIPGTGAQHF,TGTGCCAGTAGTATCCCAGGTACGGGGGCCCAGCATTTT
TRBJ2-5,TRBV9,-,-,14,CASSVGVAEETQYF,TGTGCCAGCAGCGTCGGGGTAGCGGAGGAGACCCAGTACTTC
TRBJ2-3,TRBV7-2,-,TRBD2,15,CASSLGLATADTQYF,TGTGCCAGCAGCTTAGGACTAGCGACAGCAGATACGCAGTATTTT
TRBJ1-1,TRBV18,-,-,15,CASSPYMTGNTEAFF,TGTGCCAGCTCACCCTATATGACAGGGAACACTGAAGCTTTCTTT
TRBJ2-5,TRBV7-2,-,-,16,CASSLGGRGPGETQYF,TGTGCCAGCAGCTTAGGAGGAAGGGGCCCTGGGGAGACCCAGTACTTC
TRBJ2-1,TRBV7-2,few,TRBD2,12,CATHWGGNEQFF,TGTGCCACCCACTGGGGGGGAAATGAGCAGTTCTTC
TRBJ2-7,TRBV2,-,-,12,CASSGQGDEQYF,TGTGCCAGCAGTGGTCAAGGGGACGAGCAGTACTTC
TRBJ2-7,TRBV7-2,few,-,13,CASSLASSYEQYF,TGTGCCAGCAGCTTAGCCAGCTCCTACGAGCAGTACTTC
TRBJ2-7,TRBV7-2,once,TRBD1,14,CASSSRTGIGEQYF,TGTGCCAGCAGCTCCCGGACAGGGATAGGGGAGCAGTACTTC
TRBJ1-1,TRBV6-5,few,-,14,CASSEVGRDTEAFF,TGTGCCAGCAGTGAAGTAGGCAGGGACACTGAAGCTTTCTTT
TRBJ2-7,TRBV28,-,-,14,CASSLWDTSYEQYF,TGTGCCAGCAGTTTATGGGACACCTCCTACGAGCAGTACTTC
TRBJ2-6,TRBV7-9,-,TRBD1,15,CASSRQGSGANVLTF,TGTGCCAGCAGCCGACAGGGCTCTGGGGCCAACGTCCTGACTTTC
TRBJ2-7,TRBV4-3,-,-,13,CASSLDIFYEQYF,TGCGCCAGCAGCCTCGACATTTTCTACGAGCAGTACTTC
TRBJ1-4,TRBV30,-,TRBD1,14,CAWCQGETNEKLFF,TGTGCCTGGTGTCAGGGGGAAACTAATGAAAAACTGTTTTTT
TRBJ2-7,TRBV4-2,-,TRBD2,14,CASSPREESYEQHF,TGTGCCAGCAGCCCCCGGGAGGAATCCTACGAGCAGCACTTC
TRBJ2-1,TRBV28,-,-,18,CASSLVGQGTISYNEQFF,TGTGCCAGCAGTTTGGTGGGCCAGGGGACGATCTCCTACAATGAGCAGTTCTTC
TRBJ2-1,TRBV7-2,-,-,17,CASSLDWVGSSYNEQFF,TGTGCCAGCAGCTTAGATTGGGTCGGGAGTTCCTACAATGAGCAGTTCTTC
TRBJ1-2,TRBV5-1,-,-,16,CASSRVGVQGSYGYTF,TGCGCCAGCAGCAGAGTGGGAGTCCAGGGGAGCTATGGCTACACCTTC
TRBJ1-1,TRBV27,-,-,15,CASSLYMTANTEAFF,TGTGCCAGCAGTTTATACATGACAGCGAACACTGAAGCTTTCTTT
TRBJ1-1,TRBV10-3,-,-,14,CAISESGGVTEAFF,TGTGCCATCAGTGAGTCTGGAGGGGTAACTGAAGCTTTCTTT
TRBJ1-3,TRBV7-9,-,-,15,CASGSTKGYGNTIYF,TGTGCCAGCGGATCAACCAAGGGGTATGGAAACACCATATATTTT
TRBJ2-3,TRBV4-3,few,TRBD2,15,CASSQELANMQAQYF,TGCGCCAGCAGCCAAGAACTAGCGAATATGCAGGCGCAGTATTTT
TRBJ1-1,TRBV9,-,-,14,CASSVGSQNTEAFF,TGTGCCAGCAGCGTAGGTAGTCAGAACACTGAAGCTTTCTTT
TRBJ2-3,TRBV7-2,-,TRBD2,15,CASSSLAGSTDTQYF,TGTGCCAGCAGCTCCCTAGCGGGGAGCACAGATACGCAGTATTTT
TRBJ2-5,TRBV10-3,-,TRBD2,18,CAISRNPGLAGAQETQYF,TGTGCCATCAGCAGAAACCCGGGACTAGCGGGGGCCCAAGAGACCCAGTACTTC
TRBJ2-7,TRBV18,-,TRBD1,13,CASSQGQAWEQYF,TGTGCCAGCTCACAGGGACAGGCCTGGGAGCAGTACTTC
TRBJ1-6,TRBV7-3,-,-,16,CASSVIKQGWNSPLHF,TGTGCCAGCAGCGTAATCAAACAGGGATGGAATTCACCCCTCCACTTT